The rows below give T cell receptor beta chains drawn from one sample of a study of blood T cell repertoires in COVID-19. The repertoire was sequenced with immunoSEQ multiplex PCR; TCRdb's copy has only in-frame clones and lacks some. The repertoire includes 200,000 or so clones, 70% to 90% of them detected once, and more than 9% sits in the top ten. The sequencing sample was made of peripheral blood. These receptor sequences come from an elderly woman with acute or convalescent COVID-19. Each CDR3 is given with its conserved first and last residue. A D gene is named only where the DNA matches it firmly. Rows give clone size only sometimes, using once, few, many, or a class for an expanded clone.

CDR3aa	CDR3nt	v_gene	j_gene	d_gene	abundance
CASSSRGGERAEAFF	TGTGCCAGCAGTTCCCGGGGGGGCGAAAGGGCTGAAGCTTTCTTT	TRBV6-4	TRBJ1-1	.	few
CASSHRTSGSPDTGELFF	TGTGCCAGCAGCCACCGGACTAGCGGGAGTCCTGACACCGGGGAGCTGTTTTTT	TRBV4-2	TRBJ2-2	TRBD2	.
CASSSGTSGRVSQETQYF	TGCGCCAGCAGCTCCGGGACTAGCGGGAGGGTCTCACAAGAGACCCAGTACTTC	TRBV5-1	TRBJ2-5	TRBD2	.
CASSLTGLYGYTF	TGTGCCAGCAGTTTGACAGGACTCTATGGCTACACCTTC	TRBV28	TRBJ1-2	.	once
CASSTGLANTGELFF	TGTGCCAGTAGTACGGGACTAGCGAACACCGGGGAGCTGTTTTTT	TRBV19	TRBJ2-2	TRBD2	.
CASSRGQGNTIYF	TGTGCCAGCAGCCGCGGACAGGGAAACACCATATATTTT	TRBV14	TRBJ1-3	.	.
CASTGGAWETQYF	TGTGCCAGTACGGGGGGGGCGTGGGAGACCCAGTACTTC	TRBV19	TRBJ2-5	TRBD2	.
CASSLSWTGQEIDGYTF	TGTGCCAGCAGCTTATCTTGGACGGGACAGGAAATAGATGGCTACACCTTC	TRBV7-9	TRBJ1-2	TRBD1	.
CAIKQPNTEAFF	TGTGCCATCAAACAGCCGAACACTGAAGCTTTCTTT	TRBV10-3	TRBJ1-1	.	.
CASSLDGDNSPLHF	TGTGCCAGCAGCTTAGACGGAGATAATTCACCCCTCCACTTT	TRBV7-2	TRBJ1-6	.	once
CATSEAGGRVETQYF	TGTGCCACCAGCGAAGCAGGGGGGAGAGTAGAGACCCAGTACTTC	TRBV24-1	TRBJ2-5	.	.
CASSQDKGQGAHQPQHF	TGCGCCAGCAGCCAAGATAAAGGACAGGGGGCACATCAGCCCCAGCATTTT	TRBV4-3	TRBJ1-5	TRBD1	.
CASSAQGYYGYTF	TGTGCCAGCAGCGCTCAGGGGTACTATGGCTACACCTTC	TRBV13	TRBJ1-2	.	.
CATTREGLVGNTGELFF	TGTGCCACCACCCGGGAGGGTCTAGTGGGGAACACCGGGGAGCTGTTTTTT	TRBV15	TRBJ2-2	TRBD2	few
CASSFDQGEQYF	TGTGCCAGCAGCTTTGACCAGGGCGAGCAGTACTTC	TRBV5-4	TRBJ2-7	.	.
CASSRTSDTQYF	TGTGCCAGCAGCCGGACTAGCGATACGCAGTATTTT	TRBV11-2	TRBJ2-3	TRBD2	.
CASSLTQGADNYGYTF	TGTGCCAGCAGCCTCACACAGGGCGCAGACAACTATGGCTACACCTTC	TRBV7-2	TRBJ1-2	.	.
CASSQGARPNQPQHF	TGTGCCAGCAGCCAGGGGGCGCGGCCAAATCAGCCCCAGCATTTT	TRBV21-1	TRBJ1-5	.	.
CASSQGRQVSYYGYTF	TGTGCCAGCAGCCAAGGGAGACAGGTCTCTTACTATGGCTACACCTTC	TRBV4-2	TRBJ1-2	.	once
CASSETGTGREKLFF	TGTGCCAGCAGTGAAACCGGGACAGGGCGGGAAAAACTGTTTTTT	TRBV25-1	TRBJ1-4	TRBD1	.